This T cell receptor beta chain was recorded in a study of T cell responses to AZD1222 COVID-19 vaccine. Study-wide background: Some second doses came at about 4 weeks and others at about 12 weeks; these were pooled.

V was shortened by 1 base and J by 0 bases, with 7 bases between the two germline ends. Looked up from germline, CDR1 is SNHLY and CDR2 is FYNNEI. CDR3 length: 15 residues. Findings of the study overall: Possibly, clonal diversity was underestimated; donors were largely white British and included more females. Vaccine-related CD4 TCRs covered spike, predominating at 160-218 and 743-854. Once two AZD1222 doses were given, Spike-specific TCR breadth and depth went up.

About this clone itself: Its antigen is undetermined.

Assay used: immunoSEQ multiplex PCR; TCRdb lists only in-frame clones, some missing. Here the sample spans about 120,000 clones, about 90% being singletons. This TCR derives from an adult in good health. V gene TRBV2 combines with J gene TRBJ2-1, with a tentative D call TRBD2 (6 bases). The material sequenced was peripheral blood, taken on day 0 of AZD1222 vaccination. CDR3 residues: CASSEDGSSYNEQFF. CDR3 bases: TGTGCCAGCAGTGAAGACGGGAGCTCCTACAATGAGCAGTTCTTC.